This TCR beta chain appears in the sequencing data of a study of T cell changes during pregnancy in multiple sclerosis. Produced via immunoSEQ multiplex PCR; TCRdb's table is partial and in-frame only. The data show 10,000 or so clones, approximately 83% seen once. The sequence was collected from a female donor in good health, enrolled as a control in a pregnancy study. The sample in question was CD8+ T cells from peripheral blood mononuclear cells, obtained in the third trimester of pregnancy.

The CDR3 is CASSQARDRYYEQYF. In DNA form, the CDR3 reads TGTGCCAGCAGCCAAGCCCGGGACAGGTACTACGAGCAGTACTTC. V usage is TRBV14 and J usage is TRBJ2-7, with 8 nucleotides matching TRBD1. Germline CDR1 and CDR2: SGHDN and FVKESK. Trimming removed 1 base from V and 3 bases from J; junction bases left unmatched: 5. The CDR3 extends over 15 amino acids.